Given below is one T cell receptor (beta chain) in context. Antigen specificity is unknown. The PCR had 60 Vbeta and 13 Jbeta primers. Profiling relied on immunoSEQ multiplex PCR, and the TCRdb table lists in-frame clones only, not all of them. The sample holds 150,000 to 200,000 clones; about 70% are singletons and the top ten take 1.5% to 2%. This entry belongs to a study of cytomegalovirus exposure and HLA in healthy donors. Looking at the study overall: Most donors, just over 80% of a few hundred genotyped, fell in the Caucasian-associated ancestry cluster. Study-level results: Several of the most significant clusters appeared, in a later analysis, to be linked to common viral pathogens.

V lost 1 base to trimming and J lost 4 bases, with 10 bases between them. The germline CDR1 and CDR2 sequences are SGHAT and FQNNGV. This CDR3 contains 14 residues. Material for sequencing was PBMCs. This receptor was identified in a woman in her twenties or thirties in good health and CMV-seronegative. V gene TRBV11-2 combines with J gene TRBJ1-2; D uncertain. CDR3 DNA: TGTGCCAGCAGCTTAGCTAGAGGGCCCTATGGCTACACCTTC. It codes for CASSLARGPYGYTF.